This T cell receptor beta chain emerged from a study of early T cells in non-severe SARS-CoV-2 infection. Study in general: From unsorted whole blood, bulk RNA was sequenced, and the chains remained unpaired.

This clonotype was found a few times. Germline V lookup: CDR1 SGHAT, CDR2 FQNNGV. Trimming took 1 base from V and 1 from J, leaving 7 bases between them. The CDR3 loop spans 15 amino acids. Individual cDNA molecules each received unique molecular identifiers attached to them. TCRdb recomputed calls from the 5' RACE reads with MiXCR, one row per CDR3 protein. The sample has 61,000 or so distinct CDR3 sequences, around 11% seen once. The sequence was collected from an adult who was a healthcare worker with PCR-confirmed SARS-CoV-2 infection or an uninfected control (not recorded which). The donor label of this sample is uncertain. The source was whole blood, collected at baseline. V usage is TRBV11-2 and J usage is TRBJ2-2, with D hard to call. CDR3 nucleotides: TGTGCCAGCAGCTTAGCCAGCTTGAACACCGGGGAGCTGTTTTTT. Encoded protein: CASSLASLNTGELFF.